The 5 T cell receptor beta chains listed next were all sequenced from one sample in a study of preoperative IRX-2 immunotherapy in early breast cancer. Produced via immunoSEQ multiplex PCR; TCRdb's table is partial and in-frame only. The profile shows under 11,000 clones, approximately 79% of them singletons. Treatment described: preoperative locoregional IRX-2 cytokine immunotherapy. The sample here was lymph node tissue, taken before IRX-2 immunotherapy. The receptors here all came from a human donor with breast cancer.

This clone is large. This rearrangement joins TRBV11-3 to TRBJ2-2; 9 positions match TRBD2. Germline CDR1 and CDR2: SGHNT and YENEEA. The CDR3 totals 15 residues. Trimming cost V 3 bases and J 8 bases; bases outside gene matches: 7. The CDR3 loop reads CASSFGSGSIGELFF. In DNA form, the CDR3 reads TGTGCCAGCAGCTTTGGTAGCGGGAGTATTGGGGAGCTGTTTTTT.

The chain employs TRBV6-8 and TRBJ2-1; 8 bases line up with TRBD1. This CDR3 comprises 18 residues. CDR1 and CDR2 from the germline V gene are MNHGY and SAAAGT. Trimming at V came to 5 bases and at J to 5 bases, leaving 17 bases not matched to a gene. The CDR3 protein is CASSLLQKGQGSHNEQFF. DNA of the CDR3: TGTGCCAGCAGTCTTTTGCAAAAAGGACAGGGAAGTCACAATGAGCAGTTCTTC.

This clone was detected only once. This chain uses TRBV18 with TRBJ2-3; perhaps TRBD2 as D (5 bases). CDR3 length: 15 amino acids. Germline-derived CDR1 and CDR2 are KGHSH and LQKENI. V was shortened by 4 bases and J by 1 base, with 12 bases between the two germline ends. The CDR3 here is CASSLGSRGTDTQYF. The CDR3 DNA follows: TGTGCCAGCTCACTTGGTTCGCGGGGCACAGATACGCAGTATTTT.

Written as DNA, the CDR3 is TGTGCCAGTAGTATAGTTTATGCGGACAGACTACACCACTCCTACGAGCAGTACTTC. Its translation: CASSIVYADRLHHSYEQYF. The V and J genes are TRBV19 and TRBJ2-7; tentatively, D is TRBD1 (6 bases). The CDR3 loop spans 19 amino acids. The germline CDR1 and CDR2 sequences are LNHDA and SQIVND (reference sequence). The V gene lost 1 base and the J gene lost 0 bases, with 22 bases spanning the gap.

V usage is TRBV19 and J usage is TRBJ1-1; D unresolved. Germline values: CDR1 LNHDA, CDR2 SQIVND (reference sequence). This CDR3 spans 13 amino acids. Trimming pared 3 bases from V and 7 bases from J, leaving 12 bases between. In DNA, the CDR3 is TGTGCCAGTAGTATGACCAGTACGATTGAAGCTTTCTTT. Its translation is CASSMTSTIEAFF.